This T cell receptor (beta chain) originates from a study of T-cell reconstitution after alpha-beta-depleted transplantation in children. Worth noting for this clonotype: The target antigen is unknown.

Using unique molecular identifiers, the investigators prepared the TCRbeta library. TCRdb analysed the PCR reads with MiXCR anew, one entry per CDR3 protein. The table lists 500,000 to 650,000 distinct CDR3 sequences, under 15% of them singletons, with around 2.2% in the top ten. Study-wide points: For some patients, TCRbeta diversity was high at day 60 because of recipient T cells and thymic progenitors that survived. Expanded graft clones numbering several hundred reportedly gave rise to alpha-beta T cells about two months after transplant. The authors attributed T-cell counts and diversity one year after transplant mostly to newly produced T cells.

Sequenced material: PBMCs, mostly from graft donor cells, taken 360 days after TCRalphabeta/CD19-depleted stem cell transplant. The TCR sequence derives from a male patient between 5 and 17 years old who had a stem cell transplant for acute myeloid leukemia, so the T cells may come from the graft donor.

The CDR3 DNA reads TGTGCCAGCAGTCGTATCCTTTCTAGCGGGACCTCCTACGAGCAGTACTTC. Protein sequence: CASSRILSSGTSYEQYF. The gene calls are TRBV12-3 or TRBV12-4 and TRBJ2-7; TRBD2 agrees at 9 bases. Germline trimming cut 5 bases from V and 0 bases from J; bases unmatched to any gene: 11. The CDR3 covers 17 residues.